Shown below are 31 T cell receptor beta chains from a single sample sequenced in a study of prognosis after radiotherapy for stage I lung cancer. The authors amplified TCR beta CDR3 from genomic DNA using two-round multiplex PCR. First-round PCR, the initial amplification, used primers specific to each TRBV and TRBJ gene. Via MiXCR, TCRdb re-called the multiplex PCR reads, giving one row per CDR3 protein. The sample contains around 19,000 distinct CDR3 sequences, roughly 53% of which appear only once. Sequences were derived from PBMCs, sampled before or after stereotactic body radiation therapy (not recorded which). These receptors were obtained from a donor aged 50 or older with non-small cell lung cancer.

This clonotype counts as medium-sized. The rearrangement links TRBV28 to TRBJ2-7; 10 bases agree with TRBD2. Trimming cost V 5 bases and J 7 bases; bases outside gene matches: 17. Germline CDR1 is MDHEN and CDR2 is SYDVKM. The CDR3 loop spans 17 amino acids. This CDR3 reads CASSNYRVSSGRDEQYF. CDR3 sequence (DNA): TGTGCCAGCAGTAATTACAGGGTATCGAGCGGGAGGGATGAGCAGTACTTC.

With respect to this clonotype: A far more abundant clone sits one base away, making this likely a read error. The chain joins TRBV6-8 to TRBJ2-7, with a weak D call TRBD2 (5 bases). Germline CDR1 reads MNHGY; CDR2 reads SAAAGT. CDR3 length equals 16 residues. V was cut by 4 bases and J by 2 bases, with 18 bases left in between. The CDR3 nucleotides read TGTGCCAGCAGTTTGGGCCTTAGAGGGTCAACCTACGAGCAGTACTTC. Translation: CASSLGLRGSTYEQYF.

This clonotype came up many times. The chain links TRBV20-1 to TRBJ1-1; no firm D call. Germline V gene lookup returns CDR1 DFQATT and CDR2 SNEGSKA (reference sequence). The ends were cut back, 6 bases at V and 7 bases at J, with 9 bases in the middle. CDR3 length equals 10 residues. This chain's CDR3 is CSAGRLEAFF. CDR3 DNA sequence: TGCAGTGCCGGACGGCTTGAAGCTTTCTTT.

This clonotype was picked up many times. The chain employs TRBV7-6 and TRBJ1-5; 10 nucleotides agree with TRBD1. Germline CDR1 is SGHVS and CDR2 is FNYEAQ. CDR3 length: 14 amino acids. With V trimmed by 5 bases and J by 7 bases, 5 bases remained unmatched. The CDR3 region has the DNA TGTGCCAGCAGCCCCGGGACAGGGGTCCAGCCCCAGCATTTT. Its protein is CASSPGTGVQPQHF.

This clonotype was counted at least ten times. The gene calls are TRBV6-1 and TRBJ2-7; D not resolved. V was cut by 6 bases and J by 0 bases, with 12 bases left in between. The CDR3 runs to 14 residues. Germline V CDR1 and CDR2: MNHNS, SASEGT. Here the CDR3 DNA reads TGTGCCAGCAGGAGGAAAAGGGACTCCTACGAGCAGTACTTC. Its translation is CASRRKRDSYEQYF.

This clonotype was seen many times. This chain connects TRBV2 to TRBJ1-5; the D is unclear. The CDR3 is made up of 13 amino acids. The germline V gene has CDR1 SNHLY and CDR2 FYNNEI. V dropped 4 bases and J dropped 4 bases, with 8 bases sitting between them. DNA of the CDR3: TGTGCCAGCAGTGTGCTTGTAAATCAGCCCCAGCATTTT. Translated: CASSVLVNQPQHF.

The rearrangement joins TRBV5-1 to TRBJ2-1, with 8 positions matching TRBD2. The ends lost 5 bases at V and 5 bases at J; junction bases unmatched: 6. Germline-derived CDR1 and CDR2 are SGHRS and YFSETQ. CDR3 length equals 14 residues. CDR3 region: CASRAGVANNEQFF. CDR3 coding DNA: TGCGCCAGCAGAGCGGGGGTCGCTAACAATGAGCAGTTCTTC.

This clonotype rates as medium-sized. This chain joins TRBV11-2 and TRBJ1-6, with TRBD1 matching over 9 bases. The CDR3 has 15 residues. With V trimmed by 5 bases and J by 9 bases, 8 bases remained unmatched. CDR1 and CDR2 (germline): SGHAT, FQNNGV. CDR3 coding DNA: TGTGCCAGCAGCCCCGACAGGGGGAATGGTTCACCCCTCCACTTT. This codes for CASSPDRGNGSPLHF.

Within the sample, this clonotype is medium-sized. V and J are TRBV19 and TRBJ1-2; D possibly corresponds to TRBD1 (6 bases). The CDR3 has 15 residues. Germline V gene lookup returns CDR1 LNHDA and CDR2 SQIVND (reference sequence). Trimming cost V 3 bases and J 2 bases, with 13 bases left between them. CDR3 amino acids: CASSIFSGQNYGYTF. The CDR3 DNA reads as TGTGCCAGTAGTATTTTCTCTGGACAGAACTATGGCTACACCTTC.

This clonotype was counted at least ten times. This CDR3 reads CASSFGYEQYF. CDR3 DNA: TGTGCCAGCAGCTTCGGGTACGAGCAGTACTTC. The chain carries TRBV5-6 and TRBJ2-7; D gene ambiguous. The CDR3 consists of 11 residues. The germline V gene has CDR1 SGHDT and CDR2 YYEEEE. Trimming pared 2 bases from V and 4 bases from J, leaving 4 bases between.

This clonotype was seen more than once but under ten times. The chain has TRBV18 and TRBJ2-3, with 10 bases that match TRBD2. This CDR3 is 17 amino acids long. Looked up from germline, CDR1 is KGHSH and CDR2 is LQKENI. The ends lost 1 base at V and 0 bases at J; junction bases unmatched: 4. CDR3 protein: CASSPLAGGTSTDTQYF. CDR3 sequence (DNA): TGTGCCAGCTCACCACTAGCGGGAGGAACTAGCACAGATACGCAGTATTTT.

This clonotype showed up many times. The chain recombines TRBV18 with TRBJ2-7; D gene ambiguous. In germline, CDR1 is KGHSH, CDR2 LQKENI. The CDR3 runs 12 residues. Trimming shortened V by 2 bases and J by 3 bases, and 5 bases separated the two germline ends. The chain's CDR3 is CASSPASYEQYF. CDR3 DNA: TGTGCCAGCTCACCAGCGAGCTACGAGCAGTACTTC.

J is TRBJ2-3 and V is TRBV12-3 or TRBV12-4, with 7 bases aligning to TRBD1. This CDR3 has 16 amino acids. With V trimmed by 7 bases and J by 1 base, 11 bases remained unmatched. CDR3 coding DNA: TGTGCCAGCATGCCGGGACAGCTAAGCGGCACAGATACGCAGTATTTT. Translation gives CASMPGQLSGTDTQYF.

As for this clonotype: With a far larger clone one base away, a read error is the likely cause. This rearrangement joins TRBV7-9 to TRBJ2-7; D not resolved. V was cut by 5 bases and J by 1 base, with 15 bases left in between. The CDR3 is 15 amino acids. Germline V gene data show CDR1 as SEHNR and CDR2 as FQNEAQ (reference sequence). For the CDR3, the DNA is TGTGCCAGCAGCGAGCTACGGGTCTGGTCCTACGAGCAGTACTTC. Protein: CASSELRVWSYEQYF.

CDR3 sequence (DNA): TGTGCCAGCAGCTCCTTCACCGGGGAGCTGTTTTTT. Translating gives CASSSFTGELFF. The chain recombines TRBV11-2 with TRBJ2-2; D gene ambiguous. V was clipped by 4 bases and J by 4 bases, with 4 bases between them. Germline assignment: CDR1 SGHAT and CDR2 FQNNGV. The CDR3 runs 12 residues.

This clonotype was seen a single time. This rearrangement joins TRBV7-2 to TRBJ2-7, with a possible D match to TRBD2 (5 bases). CDR1 SGHTA and CDR2 FQGNSA come from the germline V gene. The CDR3 length is 13 residues. V shed 5 bases and J shed 11 bases, with 19 bases lying between them. The CDR3 DNA is TGTGCCAGCAGCGAAGCGGTCTACTACAAGAAGTACTTC. Residues: CASSEAVYYKKYF.

This clonotype was counted ten times or more. The chain recombines TRBV5-5 with TRBJ2-1; D possibly corresponds to TRBD2 (5 bases). CDR3 size: 14 residues. V lost 6 bases to trimming and J lost 4 bases, with 14 bases between them. CDR1 and CDR2 from the germline V gene are SGHKS and YYEKEE (reference sequence). CDR3 in amino acids: CASNSERTYNEQFF. The CDR3 DNA sequence: TGTGCCAGCAACAGTGAACGGACTTACAATGAGCAGTTCTTC.

The chain has TRBV6-2 or TRBV6-3 and TRBJ1-1; D might be TRBD1 (6 bases). V was cut by 0 bases and J by 5 bases, with 16 bases left in between. Germline-derived CDR1 and CDR2 are MNHEY and SVGEGT. This CDR3 has 16 residues. Here the CDR3 DNA reads TGTGCCAGCAGTTACTCGAACCAGGTTAGGGGGACTGAAGCTTTCTTT. This sequence encodes CASSYSNQVRGTEAFF.

This clonotype was found many times. V usage is TRBV5-1 and J usage is TRBJ2-7; D possibly corresponds to TRBD2 (5 bases). The CDR3 sequence is 13 residues long. Germline assignment: CDR1 SGHRS and CDR2 YFSETQ. Trimming took off 4 bases at V and 2 bases at J, with 10 bases between the two ends. The CDR3, as DNA: TGCGCCAGCAGCCGGGGAGAGACCTACGAGCAGTACTTC. Its protein product is CASSRGETYEQYF.

The V call is TRBV7-2, the J call TRBJ2-2; D is unresolved. V was pared by 6 bases and J by 3 bases, with 14 bases between. This CDR3 region has 15 residues. CDR1 and CDR2 from the germline V gene are SGHTA and FQGNSA. CDR3 DNA sequence: TGTGCCAGCAGTCCTCCCCTGTGGGACACCGGGGAGCTGTTTTTT. As protein: CASSPPLWDTGELFF.

Concerning this clonotype: A far larger clone lies a single base away; this is likely a read error. This sequence joins TRBV6-4 and TRBJ1-2; TRBD1 matches 9 bases. The V segment lost 6 bases and the J segment 9 bases; nucleotides outside the gene matches: 11. The CDR3 is 14 residues long. The germline V gene encodes CDR1 MRHNA and CDR2 SNTAGT. CDR3 nucleotides: TGTGCCAGCAGAGAACAGGGGGCCAGGAGTTGCTACACCTTC. Amino acid sequence: CASREQGARSCYTF.

This clonotype has just one count. One end of the junction is discordant with germline, which a read error may explain. The chain joins TRBV5-1 to TRBJ2-2; TRBD2 matches at 7 bases. In germline, CDR1 is SGHRS, CDR2 YFSETQ. The CDR3 covers 15 residues. The CDR3 spells CASSLAGGRTVELFF. The CDR3 DNA is TGCGCCAGCAGCTTGGCGGGGGGACGCACCGTGGAGCTGTTTTTT.

This clonotype was recorded many times. The chain carries TRBV6-1 and TRBJ2-5; 7 bases map to TRBD1. Trimming cost V 7 bases and J 2 bases; bases outside gene matches: 7. Germline CDR1 is MNHNS and CDR2 is SASEGT. This CDR3 spans 14 amino acids. CDR3 loop: CASNKPGQQETQYF. The CDR3 nucleotides are TGTGCCAGCAATAAGCCGGGACAGCAAGAGACCCAGTACTTC.

To note about this clonotype: The likely explanation is a read error, given a far larger clone one base away. This chain connects TRBV6-4 to TRBJ2-1; 8 nucleotides align to TRBD2. This CDR3 contains 15 residues. Germline values: CDR1 MRHNA, CDR2 SNTAGT. The V segment lost 5 bases and the J segment 7 bases; nucleotides outside the gene matches: 10. CDR3 sequence reads: CASSSQGLDTNEQFF. The CDR3 DNA sequence: TGTGCCAGCAGTTCCCAGGGACTAGACACGAATGAGCAGTTCTTC.

This clonotype was seen many times. The chain recombines TRBV27 with TRBJ2-6; a possible D gene is TRBD2 (6 bases). Trimming stripped 4 bases from V and 8 bases from J, with 12 bases between. Germline V gene data show CDR1 as MNHEY and CDR2 as SMNVEV (reference sequence). This CDR3 is 14 amino acids long. The CDR3 region is CASSSTAGPNVLTF. CDR3 in DNA: TGTGCCAGCAGTTCTACAGCGGGCCCCAACGTCCTGACTTTC.

V is TRBV4-1 and J is TRBJ1-5, with D maybe TRBD1 (6 bases). CDR3 length: 16 amino acids. With 1 base removed from V and 3 bases from J, the gap between germline ends came to 13 bases. Germline V gives CDR1 MGHRA, CDR2 YSYEKL. DNA for the CDR3: TGCGCCAGCAGCCAAGTCGGCAACAGGGTCAATCAGCCCCAGCATTTT. This encodes CASSQVGNRVNQPQHF.

This clonotype has just a few counts. The chain combines TRBV2 with TRBJ2-1; 7 bases map to TRBD2. J gave up 1 base and V 7 bases, and 4 bases lay outside the gene matches. The germline gives CDR1 SNHLY, CDR2 FYNNEI. This CDR3 comprises 14 residues. In DNA form, the CDR3 reads TGTGCCAGCAAGGCTAGCGGTTCCTACAATGAGCAGTTCTTC. Amino acid sequence: CASKASGSYNEQFF.

This clonotype is medium-sized within its sample. The chain joins TRBV6-1 to TRBJ1-3; 8 nucleotides match TRBD1. The CDR3 sequence is 16 residues long. Germline CDR1 reads MNHNS; CDR2 reads SASEGT. The trim removed 6 bases at V and 0 bases at J, leaving 7 bases unmatched. The CDR3 loop is CASSLGTGGSGNTIYF. As DNA, the CDR3 is TGTGCCAGCAGCCTCGGGACAGGCGGCTCTGGAAACACCATATATTTT.

Note on this clonotype: A much larger clonotype is one base distant, so this may be a read error. This chain joins TRBV2 and TRBJ1-1, with D possibly TRBD1 on 5 matching bases. Germline V gene data show CDR1 as SNHLY and CDR2 as FYNNEI. The CDR3 runs 16 residues. Trimming stripped 6 bases from V and 1 base from J, with 18 bases between. CDR3: CASRFHGGASNTEAFF. For the CDR3, the DNA is TGTGCCAGCAGATTCCACGGGGGTGCCTCGAACACTGAAGCTTTCTTT.

The count of this clonotype is one. The chain employs TRBV11-2 and TRBJ1-5; D gene ambiguous. Per germline, CDR1 SGHAT and CDR2 FQNNGV. The CDR3 spans 13 residues. The V end was cut by 5 bases, the J end by 9 bases, with 14 bases between. For the CDR3, the DNA is TGTGCCAGCAGCCTCACTAACCCGGGGCCCCAGCATTTT. Translation gives CASSLTNPGPQHF.

In the case of this clonotype: A junction boundary mismatches the germline segment, possibly from a read error. The gene calls are TRBV27 and TRBJ2-2, with TRBD1 identical over 7 bases. There are 14 residues in the CDR3. Germline V CDR1 and CDR2: MNHEY, SMNVEV (reference sequence). The CDR3 DNA is TGTGCCAGCAGTTCCGGGACAGACACCGGGGAGCTGTTTTTC. Translating it yields CASSSGTDTGELFF.